The TCR beta chain described here comes from a study of CD8+CD57+ T cells in acquired aplastic anemia. For the study at large: Sorted CD4+ and CD8+ cells yielded 3.2 ug of DNA on average. Healthy donors yielded roughly 9.8 million CD4+ cell reads on average. Study outcomes and limitations: Shared by patients and controls, nearly 30 CD8+ CDR3s were abundant in patients. Controls did not differ significantly from patients in CD8+ Simpson's diversity.

CDR3 and TCR beta VDJ profiling relied on genomic DNA as the template. TCRdb re-analysed the reads in MiXCR, keeping a single row per CDR3 protein. The repertoire has under 150,000 distinct CDR3 sequences, around two fifths of them found once; the top ten carry roughly 8.9%. With 5 bases removed from V and 12 bases from J, the gap between germline ends came to 23 bases. This CDR3 is 15 amino acids long. CDR1 and CDR2 (germline): ENHRY, SYGVKD. On this clonotype itself: Its antigen remains unidentified. A read error may be the cause here, since a much bigger clone is one base away.

The sequenced material came from sorted CD4+, CD8+, or CD8+CD57+ T cells (not recorded which) from PBMCs. The TCR was taken from a human donor in good health, serving as a control. V gene TRBV10-3 combines with J gene TRBJ2-4, with D maybe TRBD2 (6 bases). The CDR3 reads CAISYSFLSGEAQYF. CDR3 sequence (DNA): TGTGCCATCAGTTACTCTTTTCTATCGGGGGAGGCTCAGTACTTC.